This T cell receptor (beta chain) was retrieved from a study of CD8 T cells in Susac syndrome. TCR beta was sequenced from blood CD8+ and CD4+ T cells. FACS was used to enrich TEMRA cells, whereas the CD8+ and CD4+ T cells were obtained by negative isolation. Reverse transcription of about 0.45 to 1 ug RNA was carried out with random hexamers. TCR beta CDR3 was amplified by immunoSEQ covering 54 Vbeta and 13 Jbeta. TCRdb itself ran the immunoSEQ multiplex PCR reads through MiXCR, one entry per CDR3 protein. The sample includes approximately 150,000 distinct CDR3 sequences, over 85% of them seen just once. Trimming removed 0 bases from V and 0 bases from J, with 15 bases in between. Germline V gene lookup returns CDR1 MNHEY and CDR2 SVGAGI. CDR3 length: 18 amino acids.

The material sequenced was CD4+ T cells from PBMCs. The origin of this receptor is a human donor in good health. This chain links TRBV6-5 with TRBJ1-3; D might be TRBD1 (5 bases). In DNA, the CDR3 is TGTGCCAGCAGTTACTCGAGACAGCTCCGCGTCTCTGGAAACACCATATATTTT. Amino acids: CASSYSRQLRVSGNTIYF.